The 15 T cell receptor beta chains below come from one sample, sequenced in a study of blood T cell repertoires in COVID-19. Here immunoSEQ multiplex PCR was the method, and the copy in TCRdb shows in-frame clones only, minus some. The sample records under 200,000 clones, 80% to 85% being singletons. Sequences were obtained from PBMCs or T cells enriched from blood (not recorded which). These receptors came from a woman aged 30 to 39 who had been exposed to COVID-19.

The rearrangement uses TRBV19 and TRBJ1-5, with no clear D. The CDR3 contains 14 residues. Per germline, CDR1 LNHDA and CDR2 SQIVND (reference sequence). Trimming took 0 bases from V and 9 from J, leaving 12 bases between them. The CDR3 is CASSIDRPRWPQHF. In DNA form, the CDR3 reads TGTGCCAGTAGTATAGACAGGCCCCGTTGGCCCCAGCATTTT.

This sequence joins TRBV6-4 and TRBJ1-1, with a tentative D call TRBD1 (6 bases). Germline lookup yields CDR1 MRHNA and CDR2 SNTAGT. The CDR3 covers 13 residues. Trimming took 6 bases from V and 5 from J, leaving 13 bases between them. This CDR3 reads CASSVTGGTEAFF. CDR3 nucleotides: TGTGCCAGCAGCGTGACAGGCGGAACTGAAGCTTTCTTT.

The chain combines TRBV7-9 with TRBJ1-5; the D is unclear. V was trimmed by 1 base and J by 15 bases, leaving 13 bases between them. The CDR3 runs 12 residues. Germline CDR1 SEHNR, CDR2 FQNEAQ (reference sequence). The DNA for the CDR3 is TGTGCCAGCAGCTTAGGGAATGAGGGAAGGCATTTT. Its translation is CASSLGNEGRHF.

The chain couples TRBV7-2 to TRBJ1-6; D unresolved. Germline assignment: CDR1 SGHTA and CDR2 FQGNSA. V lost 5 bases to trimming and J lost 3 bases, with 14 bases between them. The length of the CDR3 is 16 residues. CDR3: CASSPAPTGYNSPLHF. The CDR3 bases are TGTGCCAGCAGCCCCGCCCCCACGGGCTATAATTCACCCCTCCACTTT.

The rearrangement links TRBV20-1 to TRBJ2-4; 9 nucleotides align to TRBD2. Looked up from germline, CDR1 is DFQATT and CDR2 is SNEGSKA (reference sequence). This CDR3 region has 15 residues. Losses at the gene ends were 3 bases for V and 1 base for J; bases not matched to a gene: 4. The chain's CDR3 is CSASSGTSAKNIQYF. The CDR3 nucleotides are TGCAGTGCTAGTTCCGGGACTAGCGCCAAAAACATTCAGTACTTC.

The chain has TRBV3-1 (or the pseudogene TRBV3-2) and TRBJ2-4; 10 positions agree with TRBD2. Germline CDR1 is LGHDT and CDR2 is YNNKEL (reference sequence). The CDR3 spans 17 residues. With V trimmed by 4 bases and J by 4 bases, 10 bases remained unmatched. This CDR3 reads CASSPQMTSGPKNIQYF. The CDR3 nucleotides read TGTGCCAGCAGCCCCCAAATGACTAGCGGGCCAAAAAACATTCAGTACTTC.

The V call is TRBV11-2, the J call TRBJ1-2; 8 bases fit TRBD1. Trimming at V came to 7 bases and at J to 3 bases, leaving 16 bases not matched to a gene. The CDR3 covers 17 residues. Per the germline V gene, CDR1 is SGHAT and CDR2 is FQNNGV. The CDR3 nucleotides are TGTGCCAGCATCGGACAGGGTGAGAGGGGCTGGGACTATGGCTACACCTTC. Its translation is CASIGQGERGWDYGYTF. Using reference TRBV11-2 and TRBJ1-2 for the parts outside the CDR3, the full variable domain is EAGVAQSPRYKIIEKRQSVAFWCNPISGHATLYWYQQILGQGPKLLIQFQNNGVVDDSQLPKDRFSAERLKGVDSTLKIQPAKLEDSAVYLCASIGQGERGWDYGYTFGSGTRLTVV.

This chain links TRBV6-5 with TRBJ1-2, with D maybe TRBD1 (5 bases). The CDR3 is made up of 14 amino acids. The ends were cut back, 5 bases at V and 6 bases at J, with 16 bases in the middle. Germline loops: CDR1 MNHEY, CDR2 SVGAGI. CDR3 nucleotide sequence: TGTGCCAGCAGTCCCCAAGGCGGGGGTCATGGCTACACCTTC. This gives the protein CASSPQGGGHGYTF.

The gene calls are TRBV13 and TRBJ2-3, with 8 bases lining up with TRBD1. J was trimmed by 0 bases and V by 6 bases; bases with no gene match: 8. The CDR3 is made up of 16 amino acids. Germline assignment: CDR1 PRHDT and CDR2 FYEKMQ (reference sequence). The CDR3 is CASRRPDRESTDTQYF. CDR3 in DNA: TGTGCCAGCAGACGCCCGGACAGGGAGAGCACAGATACGCAGTATTTT.

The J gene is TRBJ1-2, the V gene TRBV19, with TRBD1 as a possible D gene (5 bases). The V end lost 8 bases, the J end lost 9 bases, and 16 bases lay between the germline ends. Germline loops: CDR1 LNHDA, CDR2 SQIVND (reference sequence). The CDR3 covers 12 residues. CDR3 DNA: TGTGCCAGTGGCTACAGGTTCAGGAGCTACACCTTC. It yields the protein CASGYRFRSYTF.

This CDR3 is CASSGGGYNEQFF. CDR3 in DNA: TGTGCCAGTAGCGGGGGGGGTTACAATGAGCAGTTCTTC. The chain recombines TRBV19 with TRBJ2-1, with 8 bases identical to TRBD2. V lost 6 bases and J lost 4; bases outside the gene matches: 2. The CDR3 is 13 residues long. Germline values: CDR1 LNHDA, CDR2 SQIVND (reference sequence).

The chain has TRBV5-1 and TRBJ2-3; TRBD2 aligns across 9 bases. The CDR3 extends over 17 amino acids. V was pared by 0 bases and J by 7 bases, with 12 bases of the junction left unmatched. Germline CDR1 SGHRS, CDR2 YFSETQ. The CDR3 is CASSLEAGGNLQYTQYF. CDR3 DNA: TGCGCCAGCAGCTTGGAAGCGGGGGGTAACCTCCAATATACGCAGTATTTT.

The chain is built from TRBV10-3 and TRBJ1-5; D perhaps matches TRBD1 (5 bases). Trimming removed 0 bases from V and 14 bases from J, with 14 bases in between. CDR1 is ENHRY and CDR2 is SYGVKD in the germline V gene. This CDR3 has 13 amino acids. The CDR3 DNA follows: TGTGCCATCAGTGAGTCCAGCAGGGCAGGCAAGCATTTT. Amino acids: CAISESSRAGKHF.

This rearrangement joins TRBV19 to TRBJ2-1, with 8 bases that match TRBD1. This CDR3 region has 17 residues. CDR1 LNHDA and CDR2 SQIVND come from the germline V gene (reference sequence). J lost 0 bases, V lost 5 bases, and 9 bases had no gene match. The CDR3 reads CASSPRQGPGSYNEQFF. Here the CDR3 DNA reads TGTGCCAGTAGTCCCAGACAGGGGCCGGGCTCCTACAATGAGCAGTTCTTC.

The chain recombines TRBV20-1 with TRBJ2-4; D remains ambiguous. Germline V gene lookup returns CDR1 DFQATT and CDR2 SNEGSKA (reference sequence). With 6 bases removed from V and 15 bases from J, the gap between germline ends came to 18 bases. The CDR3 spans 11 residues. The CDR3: CSAPSGPNPYF. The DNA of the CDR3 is TGCAGTGCCCCCAGTGGTCCCAATCCGTACTTC.